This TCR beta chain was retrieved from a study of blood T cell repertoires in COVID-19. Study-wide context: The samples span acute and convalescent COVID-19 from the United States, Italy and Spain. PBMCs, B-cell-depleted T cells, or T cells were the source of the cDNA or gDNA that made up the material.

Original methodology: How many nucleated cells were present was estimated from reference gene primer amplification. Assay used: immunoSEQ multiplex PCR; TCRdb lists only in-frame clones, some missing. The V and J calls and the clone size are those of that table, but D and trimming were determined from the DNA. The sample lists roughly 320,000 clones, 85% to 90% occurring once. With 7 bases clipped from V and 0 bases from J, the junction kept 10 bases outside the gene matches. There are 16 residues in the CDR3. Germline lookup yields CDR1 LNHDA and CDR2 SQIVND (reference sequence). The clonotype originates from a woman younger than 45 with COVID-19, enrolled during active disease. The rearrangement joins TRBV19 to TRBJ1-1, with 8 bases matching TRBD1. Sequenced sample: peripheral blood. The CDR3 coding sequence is TGTGCCAGTACCCAAGGGACAGGAGATATGAACACTGAAGCTTTCTTT. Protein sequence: CASTQGTGDMNTEAFF.